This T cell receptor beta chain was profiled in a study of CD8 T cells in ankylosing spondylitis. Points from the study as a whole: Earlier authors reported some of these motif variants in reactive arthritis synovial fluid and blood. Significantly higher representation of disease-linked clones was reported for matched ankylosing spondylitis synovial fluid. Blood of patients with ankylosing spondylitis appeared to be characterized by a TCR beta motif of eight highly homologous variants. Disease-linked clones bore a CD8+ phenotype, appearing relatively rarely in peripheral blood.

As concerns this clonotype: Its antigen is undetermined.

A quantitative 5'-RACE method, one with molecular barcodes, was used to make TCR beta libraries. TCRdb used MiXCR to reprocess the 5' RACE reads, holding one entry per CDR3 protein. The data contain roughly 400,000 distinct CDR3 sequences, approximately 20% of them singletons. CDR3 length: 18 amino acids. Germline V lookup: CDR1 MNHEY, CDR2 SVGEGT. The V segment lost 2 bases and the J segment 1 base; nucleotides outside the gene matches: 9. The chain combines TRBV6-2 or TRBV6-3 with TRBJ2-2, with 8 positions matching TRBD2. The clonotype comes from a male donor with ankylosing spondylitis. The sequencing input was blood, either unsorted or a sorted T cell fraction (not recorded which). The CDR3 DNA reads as TGTGCCAGCAGTTACGTGGTATTAGCGGGAAGGAACACCGGGGAGCTGTTTTTT. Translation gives CASSYVVLAGRNTGELFF.